These 30 T cell receptor beta chains originate from one sample sequenced in a study of control samples from healthy donors and cancer patients. Sequenced by immunoSEQ multiplex PCR; TCRdb stores in-frame clones only, minus some. The table includes under 95,000 clones, about nine tenths detected once. Specimen: blood. The receptors were gathered from a woman aged 25 to 45 in good health.

The rearrangement uses TRBV19 and TRBJ1-5; tentatively, D is TRBD1 (5 bases). CDR3 length: 14 residues. The germline gives CDR1 LNHDA, CDR2 SQIVND (reference sequence). V lost 3 bases and J lost 3, with 9 bases in between. CDR3 nucleotides: TGTGCCAGTAGTATGGCAGGGATCAATCAGCCCCAGCATTTT. Its translation: CASSMAGINQPQHF.

The chain couples TRBV7-9 to TRBJ2-2, with TRBD1 identical over 8 bases. This CDR3 is built from 15 residues. CDR1 and CDR2 (germline): SEHNR, FQNEAQ (reference sequence). The CDR3: CAGGRTGKNTGELFF. CDR3 in DNA: TGTGCTGGGGGCCGGACAGGGAAAAACACCGGGGAGCTGTTTTTT. Based on the CDR3 plus reference TRBV7-9 and TRBJ2-2, the full variable domain is DTGVSQNPRHKITKRGQNVTFRCDPISEHNRLYWYRQTLGQGPEFLTYFQNEAQLEKSRLLSDRFSAERPKGSFSTLEIQRTEQGDSAMYLCAGGRTGKNTGELFFGEGSRLTVL.

This rearrangement joins TRBV12-5 to TRBJ1-2, with 8 bases identical to TRBD1. Trimming at V came to 1 base and at J to 6 bases, leaving 4 bases not matched to a gene. The germline V gene has CDR1 LGHNT and CDR2 FRNRAP. The CDR3 sequence is 14 residues long. The CDR3 DNA is TGTGCTAGTGGTTTGGAGGCAGGGGGCCATGGCTACACCTTC. This gives the protein CASGLEAGGHGYTF.

This chain uses TRBV30 with TRBJ2-1, with TRBD2 identical over 12 bases. This CDR3 is 16 amino acids long. With V trimmed by 4 bases and J by 9 bases, 13 bases remained unmatched. Germline CDR1 is GTSNPN and CDR2 is SVGIG (reference sequence). Written as DNA, the CDR3 is TGTGCCTGGAAAGGACTAGCGGGACGACTACCCACTGAGCAGTTCTTC. Protein product: CAWKGLAGRLPTEQFF.

The V call is TRBV5-4, the J call TRBJ1-6, with D unresolved. This CDR3 has 12 amino acids. Trimming left V 4 bases short and J 11 bases short, with 10 bases between. The germline gives CDR1 SGHNT, CDR2 YYREEE (reference sequence). The CDR3 is CASSGSNAPLHF. The CDR3 nucleotides are TGTGCCAGCAGCGGGAGTAACGCACCCCTCCACTTT.

The chain's CDR3 is CASRETTNYGYTF. The CDR3 DNA follows: TGTGCCAGCAGGGAAACTACTAACTATGGCTACACCTTC. The rearrangement joins TRBV7-2 to TRBJ1-2; D is undetermined. V was shortened by 6 bases and J by 0 bases, with 8 bases between the two germline ends. This CDR3 comprises 13 residues. CDR1 and CDR2 (germline): SGHTA, FQGNSA.

The CDR3 reads CVRSLAHATNEKLFF. CDR3 coding DNA: TGTGTCAGAAGCTTAGCCCACGCAACTAATGAAAAACTGTTTTTT. This chain uses TRBV7-5 with TRBJ1-4. TRBV7-5 is flagged as a pseudogene. This CDR3 is built from 15 residues.

This chain links TRBV7-2 with TRBJ2-3; D unresolved. Germline-derived CDR1 and CDR2 are SGHTA and FQGNSA. This CDR3 region has 13 residues. V was clipped by 5 bases and J by 5 bases, with 11 bases between them. The chain's CDR3 is CASSLSSLDTQYF. CDR3 nucleotide sequence: TGTGCCAGCAGCCTAAGTTCACTAGATACGCAGTATTTT.

The gene calls are TRBV6-5 and TRBJ1-1; weak D call: TRBD1 (6 bases). V gave up 0 bases and J gave up 3 bases, with 14 bases separating them. Germline assignment: CDR1 MNHEY and CDR2 SVGAGI. The length of the CDR3 is 16 residues. For the CDR3, the DNA is TGTGCCAGCAGTTACTCACTCGTCCCAGGGGACACTGAAGCTTTCTTT. This encodes CASSYSLVPGDTEAFF.

The rearrangement uses TRBV29-1 and TRBJ1-1; 9 nucleotides align to TRBD1. From germline, CDR1 is SQVTM and CDR2 ANQGSEA. CDR3 length: 12 residues. V lost 8 bases to trimming and J lost 3 bases; unmatched junction nucleotides: 4. Here the CDR3 reads CSYRQGDTEAFF. The CDR3 DNA is TGCAGCTACCGACAGGGGGACACTGAAGCTTTCTTT.

The J gene is TRBJ2-1, the V gene TRBV29-1; no definite D call. V shed 4 bases and J shed 4 bases, with 5 bases lying between them. This CDR3 region has 11 residues. CDR1 and CDR2 (germline): SQVTM, ANQGSEA. The DNA for the CDR3 is TGCAGCGTTGGCAGATACAATGAGCAGTTCTTC. This sequence encodes CSVGRYNEQFF.

The chain is built from TRBV28 and TRBJ2-5; D not certain. V shed 7 bases and J shed 2 bases, with 23 bases lying between them. The CDR3 runs to 17 residues. Germline V CDR1 and CDR2: MDHEN, SYDVKM. The CDR3 DNA follows: TGTGCCAGCACCACCGCCGGGTTAGCATCGAGGCAAGAGACCCAGTACTTC. Residues: CASTTAGLASRQETQYF.

This clone was picked up one time. V usage is TRBV7-9 and J usage is TRBJ1-5; 9 positions match TRBD1. CDR1 and CDR2 (germline): SEHNR, FQNEAQ (reference sequence). This CDR3 has 17 amino acids. V lost 4 bases and J lost 0; bases outside the gene matches: 7. CDR3 protein: CASSSGQGVYSNQPQHF. The CDR3 DNA is TGTGCCAGCAGCTCGGGACAGGGCGTCTATAGCAATCAGCCCCAGCATTTT.

J is TRBJ1-6 and V is TRBV12-3 or TRBV12-4, with a possible D match to TRBD1 (6 bases). The CDR3 has 13 amino acids. V lost 3 bases and J lost 7, with 7 bases in between. Here the CDR3 reads CASSFGQNSPLHF. CDR3 sequence (DNA): TGTGCCAGCAGTTTTGGACAGAATTCACCCCTCCACTTT.

V and J are TRBV7-8 and TRBJ1-1; the D is unclear. V was trimmed by 3 bases and J by 1 base, leaving 6 bases between them. Germline CDR1 reads SGHVS; CDR2 reads FQNEAQ. The CDR3 length is 13 residues. The CDR3 coding sequence is TGTGCCAGCAGCTTCAACCGGAACACTGAAGCTTTCTTT. Translation gives CASSFNRNTEAFF.

The V call is TRBV19, the J call TRBJ2-3, with a tentative D call TRBD1 (6 bases). Germline CDR1 and CDR2: LNHDA and SQIVND (reference sequence). V lost 5 bases and J 3 bases, leaving 15 bases between the germline ends. The CDR3 runs 15 residues. The CDR3 nucleotides are TGTGCCAGTAGTCTAGGGGGTGTAGTTACAGATACGCAGTATTTT. Residues: CASSLGGVVTDTQYF.

The chain links TRBV7-2 to TRBJ1-1; the D is unclear. The CDR3 consists of 11 residues. The V and J ends lost 4 bases and 5 bases respectively, with 5 bases between them. Germline assignment: CDR1 SGHTA and CDR2 FQGNSA. The CDR3: CASSYSTEAFF. The CDR3 nucleotides are TGTGCCAGCAGCTACAGTACTGAAGCTTTCTTT.

The V call is TRBV3-1 (or the pseudogene TRBV3-2), the J call TRBJ1-1; no clear D. This CDR3 spans 13 amino acids. Germline CDR1 is LGHDT and CDR2 is YNNKEL (reference sequence). The V end was cut by 2 bases, the J end by 5 bases, with 9 bases between. The CDR3 sequence: CASSQLGGTEAFF. As DNA, the CDR3 is TGTGCCAGCAGCCAATTGGGTGGAACTGAAGCTTTCTTT.

The chain recombines TRBV4-2 with TRBJ2-1; 14 bases fit TRBD2. Trimming cost V 0 bases and J 6 bases; bases outside gene matches: 10. CDR1 is LGHNA, CDR2 YNFKEQ, per germline. This CDR3 is 19 amino acids long. The DNA for the CDR3 is TGTGCCAGCAGCCAAGATAGGGGACTAGCGGGAGTCCGGGGCAATGAGCAGTTCTTC. Translating gives CASSQDRGLAGVRGNEQFF.

The J gene is TRBJ2-7, the V gene TRBV5-1; D unclear. The V end lost 1 base, the J end lost 0 bases, and 11 bases lay between the germline ends. From germline, CDR1 is SGHRS and CDR2 YFSETQ. The CDR3 has 15 residues. The CDR3 is CASSLRQENSYEQYF. In DNA form, the CDR3 reads TGCGCCAGCAGCTTGAGGCAGGAGAACTCCTACGAGCAGTACTTC.

This clone was seen just once. The chain employs TRBV28 and TRBJ2-1; D tentatively reads TRBD1 or TRBD2 (5 bases each). Germline values: CDR1 MDHEN, CDR2 SYDVKM. This CDR3 has 15 residues. V dropped 4 bases and J dropped 3 bases, with 13 bases sitting between them. CDR3 in amino acids: CASSSGPPNYNEQFF. Written as DNA, the CDR3 is TGTGCCAGCAGTTCGGGGCCCCCCAACTACAATGAGCAGTTCTTC. The variable domain in full, with the rest retrieved from reference TRBV28 and TRBJ2-1, is DVKVTQSSRYLVKRTGEKVFLECVQDMDHENMFWYRQDPGLGLRLIYFSYDVKMKEKGDIPEGYSVSREKKERFSLILESASTNQTSMYLCASSSGPPNYNEQFFGPGTRLTVL.

The rearrangement joins TRBV27 to TRBJ1-6; maybe TRBD1 (6 bases). CDR3 length: 14 amino acids. Per germline, CDR1 MNHEY and CDR2 SMNVEV (reference sequence). V was cut by 7 bases and J by 9 bases, with 16 bases left in between. The CDR3 is CASTLGSGASPLHF. CDR3 coding DNA: TGTGCCAGCACTCTGGGCTCAGGGGCTTCACCCCTCCACTTT.

J is TRBJ1-1 and V is TRBV30, with D possibly TRBD1 on 6 matching bases. The CDR3 spans 14 residues. The germline gives CDR1 GTSNPN, CDR2 SVGIG (reference sequence). The V end lost 1 base, the J end lost 0 bases, and 9 bases lay between the germline ends. The CDR3 loop is CAWSGGALNTEAFF. DNA for the CDR3: TGTGCCTGGAGTGGGGGGGCCTTGAACACTGAAGCTTTCTTT.

J is TRBJ2-3 and V is TRBV7-9; tentatively, D is TRBD2 (8 bases). The CDR3 is made up of 16 amino acids. V was cut by 5 bases and J by 1 base, with 16 bases left in between. Germline V gene sequence: CDR1 SEHNR, CDR2 FQNEAQ (reference sequence). CDR3 loop: CASSRDSGGRTDTQYF. The DNA for the CDR3 is TGTGCCAGCAGCCGGGACAGCGGGGGTCGCACAGATACGCAGTATTTT. Full variable domain (missing parts from reference TRBV7-9 and TRBJ2-3): DTGVSQNPRHKITKRGQNVTFRCDPISEHNRLYWYRQTLGQGPEFLTYFQNEAQLEKSRLLSDRFSAERPKGSFSTLEIQRTEQGDSAMYLCASSRDSGGRTDTQYFGPGTRLTVL.

The chain is built from TRBV30 and TRBJ2-7, with TRBD2 identical over 13 bases. In germline, CDR1 is GTSNPN, CDR2 SVGIG (reference sequence). The CDR3 runs to 17 residues. V lost 0 bases, J lost 4 bases, and 9 bases stayed unmatched. CDR3 nucleotides: TGTGCCTGGAGTGTACGTCCGACTAGCGGGAGGACTTACGAGCAGTACTTC. Its translation is CAWSVRPTSGRTYEQYF. Supplemented by reference TRBV30 and TRBJ2-7, the full variable domain reads SQTIHQWPATLVQPVGSPLSLECTVEGTSNPNLYWYRQAAGRGLQLLFYSVGIGQISSEVPQNLSASRPQDRQFILSSKKLLLSDSGFYLCAWSVRPTSGRTYEQYFGPGTRLTVT.

The chain couples TRBV6-6 to TRBJ1-3; TRBD1 aligns across 7 bases. Germline values: CDR1 MNHNY, CDR2 SVGAGI (reference sequence). The CDR3 is made up of 13 amino acids. Trimming at V came to 8 bases and at J to 3 bases, leaving 4 bases not matched to a gene. The CDR3 reads CASQTGFGNTIYF. DNA of the CDR3: TGTGCCAGCCAGACAGGGTTTGGAAACACCATATATTTT.

The rearrangement uses TRBV6-6 and TRBJ1-6; D ambiguous. CDR1 and CDR2 from the germline V gene are MNHNY and SVGAGI (reference sequence). Trimming cost V 5 bases and J 5 bases, with 13 bases left between them. The CDR3 covers 15 residues. This chain's CDR3 is CASSTRRQNNSPLHF. Written as DNA, the CDR3 is TGTGCCAGCAGTACCCGGAGGCAGAATAATTCACCCCTCCACTTT.

The J gene is TRBJ2-1, the V gene TRBV6-2 or TRBV6-3, with D possibly TRBD2 on 6 matching bases. This CDR3 has 14 residues. The V gene lost 5 bases and the J gene lost 7 bases, with 15 bases spanning the gap. CDR1 is MNHEY, CDR2 SVGEGT, per germline. CDR3 nucleotide sequence: TGTGCCAGCAGTGACCCGGGGGACCTTAATGAGCAGTTCTTC. It encodes CASSDPGDLNEQFF.

The genes are TRBV30 and TRBJ2-7; D possibly corresponds to TRBD1 (5 bases). This CDR3 has 16 residues. V lost 0 bases and J 3 bases, leaving 18 bases between the germline ends. Germline loops: CDR1 GTSNPN, CDR2 SVGIG (reference sequence). The CDR3 DNA reads as TGTGCCTGGAGTGTACCTTCAGGGTATACCCTCTACGAGCAGTACTTC. Translation gives CAWSVPSGYTLYEQYF.

The chain uses TRBV5-1 and TRBJ1-4, with 9 positions matching TRBD1. The trim removed 4 bases at V and 8 bases at J, leaving 12 bases unmatched. This CDR3 region has 16 residues. Germline CDR1 and CDR2: SGHRS and YFSETQ. This CDR3 is CASSARDRVTLEKLFF. CDR3 nucleotides: TGCGCCAGCAGCGCACGGGACAGGGTCACGCTGGAAAAACTGTTTTTT.